The 17 T cell receptor beta chains presented below share a single source sample, sequenced in a study of identical twins. TCRdb passed the 5' RACE reads through MiXCR, listing each CDR3 protein once. The sample contains 450,000 to 650,000 distinct CDR3 sequences, 9% to 10% of which appear only once. These data were also reused for a study on yellow fever vaccine responses in identical twins.

The material sequenced was PBMCs. The receptor set was obtained from a woman younger than 30 in good health.

The chain couples TRBV4-3 to TRBJ2-5; possibly TRBD1 or TRBD2 for D (5 bases each). This CDR3 region has 17 residues. Per the germline V gene, CDR1 is LGHNA and CDR2 is YSLEER. Trimming cost V 2 bases and J 1 base, with 17 bases left between them. CDR3 region: CASSQLGQGPRQETQYF. The CDR3 DNA follows: TGCGCCAGCAGCCAATTAGGCCAGGGACCCCGCCAAGAGACCCAGTACTTC.

The CDR3 coding sequence is TGTGCCAGCAGCTCGCAACGGTATAATTCACCCCTCCACTTT. Encoded protein: CASSSQRYNSPLHF. This chain links TRBV11-2 with TRBJ1-6; D gene unclear. CDR1 and CDR2 from the germline V gene are SGHAT and FQNNGV. Trimming stripped 4 bases from V and 4 bases from J, with 8 bases between. The CDR3 has 14 residues.

The genes are TRBV11-2 and TRBJ2-1; weak D call: TRBD1 (6 bases). The CDR3 totals 11 residues. From germline, CDR1 is SGHAT and CDR2 FQNNGV. V lost 11 bases to trimming and J lost 6 bases, with 11 bases between them. For the CDR3, the DNA is TGTGCCTCAGGGGTTTTCAATGAGCAGTTCTTC. As protein: CASGVFNEQFF.

This clonotype was picked up many times. The chain couples TRBV18 to TRBJ2-7, with TRBD2 as a possible D gene (5 bases). The CDR3 totals 14 residues. CDR1 and CDR2 from the germline V gene are KGHSH and LQKENI. Trimming took 8 bases from V and 4 from J, leaving 18 bases between them. The CDR3 loop is CASSPRSGSYEQYF. DNA for the CDR3: TGTGCCAGCAGCCCCCGGTCGGGGTCGTACGAGCAGTACTTC.

The rearrangement uses TRBV12-3 or TRBV12-4 and TRBJ2-5; TRBD2 matches at 8 bases. The CDR3 runs 16 residues. The ends lost 7 bases at V and 2 bases at J; junction bases unmatched: 12. The CDR3, as DNA: TGTGCCAGCACCTCGGGGGGGGGGAGAGGGCAAGAGACCCAGTACTTC. Translated: CASTSGGGRGQETQYF.

V gene TRBV2 combines with J gene TRBJ1-5; D is uncertain. Germline values: CDR1 SNHLY, CDR2 FYNNEI. CDR3 size: 15 residues. Trimming took off 7 bases at V and 0 bases at J, with 13 bases between the two ends. CDR3 in amino acids: CASTEGLYSNQPQHF. CDR3 DNA sequence: TGTGCCAGCACCGAGGGTTTATATAGCAATCAGCCCCAGCATTTT.

This clonotype showed up just a few times. The chain links TRBV20-1 to TRBJ2-2; a weak D match, TRBD2 (6 bases). Trimming stripped 1 base from V and 3 bases from J, with 9 bases between. The CDR3 is made up of 14 amino acids. Germline V CDR1 and CDR2: DFQATT, SNEGSKA (reference sequence). The CDR3 bases are TGCAGTGCTAGAGCGGGACTTGACACCGGGGAGCTGTTTTTT. It encodes CSARAGLDTGELFF.

This clonotype has just a few counts. This rearrangement joins TRBV11-2 to TRBJ2-1, with 9 bases aligning to TRBD2. Germline V lookup: CDR1 SGHAT, CDR2 FQNNGV. CDR3 length equals 17 residues. Trimming removed 4 bases from V and 5 bases from J; junction bases left unmatched: 12. CDR3 DNA sequence: TGTGCCAGCAGCTCTCCCACTGGTAGCGGGAGAGACAATGAGCAGTTCTTC. Encoded protein: CASSSPTGSGRDNEQFF. The whole variable domain, filled in from reference TRBV11-2 and TRBJ2-1, reads EAGVAQSPRYKIIEKRQSVAFWCNPISGHATLYWYQQILGQGPKLLIQFQNNGVVDDSQLPKDRFSAERLKGVDSTLKIQPAKLEDSAVYLCASSSPTGSGRDNEQFFGPGTRLTVL.

The chain carries TRBV7-2 and TRBJ2-1; 9 nucleotides line up with TRBD1. Unmatched junction bases numbered 7, after V lost 3 bases and J lost 4 bases. CDR3 size: 16 residues. CDR1 SGHTA and CDR2 FQGNSA come from the germline V gene. The chain's CDR3 is CASSFPVTGGYNEQFF. In nucleotides, the CDR3 is TGTGCCAGCAGCTTCCCCGTGACAGGGGGTTACAATGAGCAGTTCTTC.

This clonotype came up a few times. This chain uses TRBV5-6 with TRBJ2-5; no firm D call. Germline V gives CDR1 SGHDT, CDR2 YYEEEE. The CDR3 runs to 15 residues. Trimming cost V 4 bases and J 2 bases, with 15 bases left between them. This chain's CDR3 is CASSQLLQRQETQYF. For the CDR3, the DNA is TGTGCCAGCAGCCAACTTCTACAGAGGCAAGAGACCCAGTACTTC. The full variable domain, with the rest looked up from reference TRBV5-6 and TRBJ2-5, is DAGVTQSPTHLIKTRGQQVTLRCSPKSGHDTVSWYQQALGQGPQFIFQYYEEEERQRGNFPDRFSGHQFPNYSSELNVNALLLGDSALYLCASSQLLQRQETQYFGPGTRLLVL.

This clonotype was recorded at least ten times. This chain joins TRBV20-1 and TRBJ2-7, with TRBD1 matching 9 bases. The germline CDR1 and CDR2 sequences are DFQATT and SNEGSKA (reference sequence). The V segment lost 0 bases and the J segment 7 bases; nucleotides outside the gene matches: 7. This CDR3 is built from 14 residues. CDR3 residues: CSARDGTGTGEQYF. The DNA for the CDR3 is TGCAGTGCTAGAGATGGGACAGGGACGGGGGAGCAGTACTTC.

This chain links TRBV20-1 with TRBJ2-3; D is uncertain. The germline V and J ends were trimmed by 6 bases and 5 bases, with 12 bases remaining between them. This CDR3 comprises 12 residues. Germline V CDR1 and CDR2: DFQATT, SNEGSKA (reference sequence). CDR3 region: CSARLHEDTQYF. CDR3 sequence (DNA): TGCAGTGCCCGCCTCCACGAAGATACGCAGTATTTT.

This chain uses TRBV20-1 with TRBJ2-1; 8 bases map to TRBD2. V shed 2 bases, J shed 0 bases, and the junction held 0 bases outside the gene matches. The CDR3 spans 14 residues. Per germline, CDR1 DFQATT and CDR2 SNEGSKA (reference sequence). In DNA form, the CDR3 reads TGCAGTGCTAGAACTAGCGGCTCCTACAATGAGCAGTTCTTC. Its translation: CSARTSGSYNEQFF.

The chain joins TRBV5-1 to TRBJ1-5, with D possibly TRBD1 on 5 matching bases. Looked up from germline, CDR1 is SGHRS and CDR2 is YFSETQ. The CDR3 totals 16 residues. V was pared by 4 bases and J by 4 bases, with 18 bases between. CDR3 bases: TGCGCCAGCAGCCTATCAGGGACTAAAAGAAATCAGCCCCAGCATTTT. This encodes CASSLSGTKRNQPQHF.

In this sample, this clonotype turned up many times. This chain uses TRBV27 with TRBJ1-4, with 8 bases matching TRBD1. This CDR3 has 14 amino acids. The J segment lost 7 bases and the V segment lost 2 bases, leaving 3 bases of the junction unmatched. The germline gives CDR1 MNHEY, CDR2 SMNVEV (reference sequence). CDR3 in DNA: TGTGCCAGCAGTTTAGGACAGGGTACTGAAAAACTGTTTTTT. Its translation: CASSLGQGTEKLFF.

This clonotype was counted at least ten times. The chain is built from TRBV7-2 and TRBJ2-3, with 8 bases lining up with TRBD2. Germline V gives CDR1 SGHTA, CDR2 FQGNSA. The V and J ends lost 1 base and 4 bases, in that order; junction bases with no gene match: 4. This CDR3 region has 15 residues. As DNA, the CDR3 is TGTGCCAGCAGCTTAGTAGCGGGATCTTCAGATACGCAGTATTTT. Amino acids: CASSLVAGSSDTQYF.

This clonotype was found many times. The V and J genes are TRBV4-3 and TRBJ2-2; TRBD1 matches 9 bases. The V gene end was trimmed by 0 bases and the J gene end by 6 bases; junction bases not matched to a gene: 14. This CDR3 comprises 19 residues. The germline V gene has CDR1 LGHNA and CDR2 YSLEER. The CDR3 here is CASSQDLGGQGLFPGELFF. In DNA, the CDR3 is TGCGCCAGCAGCCAAGATCTCGGGGGACAGGGCTTGTTTCCCGGGGAGCTGTTTTTT.